The TCR beta chain under discussion was sequenced for a study of T-cell memory formation after mild COVID-19. Study outcomes and limitations: CD4+ contracting clones were mainly CM and EM; CD8+ ones, EMRA.

Trimming took 6 bases from V and 3 from J; bases not matched to a gene: 5. The CDR3 totals 13 residues. TCRdb passed the 5' RACE reads through MiXCR, listing each CDR3 protein once. The table records fewer than 650,000 distinct CDR3 sequences, roughly 22% of them present only once. Only a few counts were recorded for this clonotype. The antigen remains unidentified. The sample taken for sequencing was PBMCs or a T cell subset sorted from them (not recorded which). The clonotype comes from an adult woman who had mild COVID-19 (a few samples of this study predate the infection). Cell type and time point are not known. This chain uses TRBV12-3 or TRBV12-4 with TRBJ2-7; 7 bases map to TRBD1. CDR3 in amino acids: CASSFRQGYEQYF. The CDR3 DNA is TGTGCCAGCAGCTTCAGACAGGGCTACGAGCAGTACTTC.